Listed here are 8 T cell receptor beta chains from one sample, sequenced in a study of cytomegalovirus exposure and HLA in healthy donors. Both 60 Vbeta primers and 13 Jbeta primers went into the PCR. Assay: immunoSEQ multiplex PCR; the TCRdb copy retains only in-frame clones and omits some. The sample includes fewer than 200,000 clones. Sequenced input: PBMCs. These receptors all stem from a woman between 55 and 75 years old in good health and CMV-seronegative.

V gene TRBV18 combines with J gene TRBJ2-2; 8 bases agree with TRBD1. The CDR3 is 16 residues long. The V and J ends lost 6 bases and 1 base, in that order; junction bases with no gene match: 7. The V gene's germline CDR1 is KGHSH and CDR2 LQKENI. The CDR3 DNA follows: TGTGCCAGCTCTCTCCAGGGGGCTATGAACACCGGGGAGCTGTTTTTT. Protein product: CASSLQGAMNTGELFF.

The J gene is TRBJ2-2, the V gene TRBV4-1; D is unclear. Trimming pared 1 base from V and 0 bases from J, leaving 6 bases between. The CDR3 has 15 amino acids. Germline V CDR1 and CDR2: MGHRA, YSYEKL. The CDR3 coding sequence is TGCGCCAGCAGCCAAGGGCACGCGAACACCGGGGAGCTGTTTTTT. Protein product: CASSQGHANTGELFF.

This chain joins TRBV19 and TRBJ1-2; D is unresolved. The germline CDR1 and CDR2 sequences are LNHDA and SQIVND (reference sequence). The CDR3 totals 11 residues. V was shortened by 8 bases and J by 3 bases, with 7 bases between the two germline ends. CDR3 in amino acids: CASQDYYGYTF. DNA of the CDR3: TGTGCCAGTCAGGACTACTATGGCTACACCTTC.

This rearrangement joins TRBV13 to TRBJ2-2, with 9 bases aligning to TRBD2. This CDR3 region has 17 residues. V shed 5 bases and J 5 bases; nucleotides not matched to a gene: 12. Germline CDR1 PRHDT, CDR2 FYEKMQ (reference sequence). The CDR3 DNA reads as TGTGCCAGCAGCCCCCAGGGGACGAGCGGGGGGACCGGGGAGCTGTTTTTT. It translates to CASSPQGTSGGTGELFF.

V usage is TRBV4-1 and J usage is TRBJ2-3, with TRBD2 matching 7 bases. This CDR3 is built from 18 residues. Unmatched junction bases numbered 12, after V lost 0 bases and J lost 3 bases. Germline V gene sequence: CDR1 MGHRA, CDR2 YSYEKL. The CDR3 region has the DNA TGCGCCAGCAGCCAAGAGGAGGGACTAATAATCACGACAGATACGCAGTATTTT. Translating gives CASSQEEGLIITTDTQYF.

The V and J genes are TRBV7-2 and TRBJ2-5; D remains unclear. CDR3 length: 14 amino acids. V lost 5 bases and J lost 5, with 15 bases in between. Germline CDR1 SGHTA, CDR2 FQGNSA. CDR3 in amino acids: CASSPWARSETQYF. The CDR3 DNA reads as TGTGCCAGCAGCCCTTGGGCCCGCAGTGAGACCCAGTACTTC.

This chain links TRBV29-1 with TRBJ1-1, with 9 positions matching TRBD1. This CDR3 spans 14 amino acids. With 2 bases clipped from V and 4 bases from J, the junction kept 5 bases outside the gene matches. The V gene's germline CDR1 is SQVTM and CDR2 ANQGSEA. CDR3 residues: CSVESRTGATEAFF. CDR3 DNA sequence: TGCAGCGTTGAATCCCGGACAGGGGCCACTGAAGCTTTCTTT.

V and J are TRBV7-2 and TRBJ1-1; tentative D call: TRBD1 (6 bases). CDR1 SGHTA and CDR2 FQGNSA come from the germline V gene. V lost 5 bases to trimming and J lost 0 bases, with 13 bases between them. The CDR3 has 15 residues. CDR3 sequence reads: CASSPSTGMNTEAFF. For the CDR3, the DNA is TGTGCCAGCAGCCCTTCGACAGGAATGAACACTGAAGCTTTCTTT.